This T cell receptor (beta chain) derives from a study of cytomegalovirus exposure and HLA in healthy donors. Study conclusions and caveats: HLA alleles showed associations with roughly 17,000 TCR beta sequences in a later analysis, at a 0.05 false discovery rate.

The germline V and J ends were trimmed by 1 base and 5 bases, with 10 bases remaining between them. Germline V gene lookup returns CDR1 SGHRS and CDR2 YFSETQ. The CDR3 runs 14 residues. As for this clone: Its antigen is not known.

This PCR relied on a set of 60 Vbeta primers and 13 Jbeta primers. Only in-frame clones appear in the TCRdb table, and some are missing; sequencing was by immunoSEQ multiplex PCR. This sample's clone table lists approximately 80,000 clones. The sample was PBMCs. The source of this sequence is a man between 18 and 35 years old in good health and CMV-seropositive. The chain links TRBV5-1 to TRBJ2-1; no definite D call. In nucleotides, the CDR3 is TGCGCCAGCAGCTTGCAGCAACGGGACAATGAGCAGTTCTTC. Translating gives CASSLQQRDNEQFF.